The subject of this entry is one T cell receptor beta chain. These data are taken from a study of OX40 agonist ivuxolimab in advanced cancers. The repertoire was sequenced with immunoSEQ multiplex PCR; TCRdb's copy has only in-frame clones and lacks some. This table holds around 20,000 clones, approximately 86% found once. Germline V gene lookup returns CDR1 LNHDA and CDR2 SQIVND (reference sequence). This CDR3 has 15 amino acids. The gene calls are TRBV19 and TRBJ2-5, with 8 nucleotides matching TRBD1. TRBJ2-7 matches the DNA end more closely, so the J call is doubtful. The sequencing here drew on CD4+ or CD8+ T cells sorted from blood, taken in a trial of the OX40 agonist ivuxolimab. The clonotype comes from an adult with an advanced solid tumor such as melanoma, head and neck, liver or kidney cancer. The CDR3 region has the DNA TGTGCCAGTACCAAGGGACAGGAGAATTCCTACGAGCAGTACTTC. Residues: CASTKGQENSYEQYF.